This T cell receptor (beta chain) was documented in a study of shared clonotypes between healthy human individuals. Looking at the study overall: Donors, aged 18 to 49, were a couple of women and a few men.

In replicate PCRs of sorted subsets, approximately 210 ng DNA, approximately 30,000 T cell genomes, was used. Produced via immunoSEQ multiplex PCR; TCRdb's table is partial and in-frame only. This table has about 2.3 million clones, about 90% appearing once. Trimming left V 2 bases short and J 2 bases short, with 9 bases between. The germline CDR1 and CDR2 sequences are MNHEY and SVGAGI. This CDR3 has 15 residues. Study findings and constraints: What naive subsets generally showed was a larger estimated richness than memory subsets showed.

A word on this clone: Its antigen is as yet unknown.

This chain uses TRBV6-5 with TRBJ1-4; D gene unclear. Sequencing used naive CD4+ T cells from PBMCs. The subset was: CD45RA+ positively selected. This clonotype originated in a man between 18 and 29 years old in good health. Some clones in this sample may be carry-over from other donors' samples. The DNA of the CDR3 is TGTGCCAGCAGTTACGCGGGAAGGACTAATGAAAAACTGTTTTTT. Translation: CASSYAGRTNEKLFF.